This T cell receptor beta chain was sequenced during a study of chemoradiotherapy in HPV16-positive cancers (dated 2022 in TCRdb). For context, the study as a whole: Functional T-cell assays on cells from two HPV16-positive patients defined candidate HPV-specific T-cell clones and common TCR motifs. The study asked whether T-cell immunity against the HPV oncoproteins E6 and E7 changes during chemoradiotherapy and whether it affects survival. TCR repertoires from some 90 patients with HPV-related cancers were then used to track the candidate HPV-specific TCRs and motifs. Results the study describes overall, beyond this receptor: Only two HPV16-positive patients were used to derive the functional definition of HPV-specific T cells, and the survival association was reported for HPV16-positive patients. Expansion of candidate HPV-specific clones and E7-related TCR motifs was observed in the tumor microenvironment during treatment, whereas no such expansion was observed for non-HPV-specific T cells. In HPV16-positive patients, expansion of HPV-responsive T cells during chemoradiotherapy was found to be associated with improved recurrence-free survival.

A remark on this clone: The specificity of this receptor is unknown. Per-base qualities were not stored, and no clone one base away is much larger.

Libraries were constructed by the immunoSEQ multiplex PCR assay. TCRdb provides this immuneACCESS table in a form limited to in-frame rearrangements. Some clones are lacking; in checked studies, under half of them reflect an unresolved V gene, and why the rest are absent is not known. In all, the sample holds 4,000 to 6,000 clones, and roughly 79% of those were seen once. The ten most abundant clones make up about 5% of the sample. Trimming removed 2 bases from V and 6 bases from J, leaving 14 bases between the germline ends. For CDR1 and CDR2, the germline V gene lists SGHTA and FQGTGA. Including cysteine and phenylalanine, the CDR3 has 14 amino acids. CDR3 DNA is the only sequence kept; it has 42 bases, read in frame from the first base. Because repertoires were sampled repeatedly during chemoradiotherapy, clonal expansion in the tumor microenvironment could be followed.

The chain is assembled from TRBV7-3 and TRBJ2-7; the D gene is possibly TRBD2, with 7 bases matching. This receptor was taken from a human donor with HPV-associated anogenital cancer. The sequencing used tumor tissue, collected from a patient who underwent chemoradiotherapy. The CDR3 region: CASSLEGGSGEQYF. The nucleotide sequence reads TGTGCCAGCAGCTTAGAGGGGGGGAGCGGCGAGCAGTACTTC.